Listed below are T cell receptor beta chains from one sample, sequenced in a study of T-cell memory formation after mild COVID-19. MiXCR was run by TCRdb on the 5' RACE reads, yielding one entry per CDR3 protein. The table has 410,000 or so distinct CDR3 sequences, 20% to 30% seen once. Sequenced input: PBMCs or a T cell subset sorted from them (not recorded which). Receptor source: an adult woman who had mild COVID-19 (a few samples of this study predate the infection). Cell type and time point are not known. Each CDR3 is given with its conserved first and last residue. D genes are given only for firm matches. Clone size appears in some rows only: once, few, many, or a class for an expanded clone.

d_call j_call clone_size v_call cdr3_nt cdr3_aa
TRBD2 TRBJ2-3 many TRBV5-1 TGCGCCAGCAGCTTGGCGGCTAGCGGGGGGGCCCCCACAGATACGCAGTATTTT CASSLAASGGAPTDTQYF
. TRBJ1-1 . TRBV4-2 TGTGCCAGCAGCCAAGTTTTGGGGGTGGTTACTGAAGCTTTCTTT CASSQVLGVVTEAFF
. TRBJ1-2 few TRBV29-1 TGCAGCGTTGACCGGGAGGGCGGCTACACCTTC CSVDREGGYTF
TRBD1 TRBJ1-5 . TRBV5-1 TGCGCCAGCAGCTTGGATACAGGGGGCAATCAGCCCCAGCATTTT CASSLDTGGNQPQHF
. TRBJ2-5 few TRBV29-1 TGCAGCGTTGAATCGGGAAAGGAGACCCAGTACTTC CSVESGKETQYF
. TRBJ1-2 . TRBV12-3/TRBV12-4 TGTGCCAGCCATAGGGCCGGTAACTATGGCTACACCTTC CASHRAGNYGYTF
. TRBJ2-5 few TRBV20-1 TGCAGTGCAACCGGGACTCAAGAGACCCAGTACTTC CSATGTQETQYF
. TRBJ2-1 . TRBV11-2 TGTGCCAGCAGCTTTGTAGGGGAACCCGGTGGTGAGCAGTTCTTC CASSFVGEPGGEQFF
. TRBJ2-7 . TRBV5-1 TGCGCCAGCAGCTTGGGCGGCGGGACAGCCAACTACGAGCAGTACTTC CASSLGGGTANYEQYF
TRBD1 TRBJ1-5 . TRBV12-3/TRBV12-4 TGTGCCAGCACCCTAACGACAGGGGCTCAGCCCCAGCATTTT CASTLTTGAQPQHF
TRBD1 TRBJ2-7 . TRBV12-3/TRBV12-4 TGTGCCAGCAATTGGGGGACAGGAGGCTCCTACGAGCAGTACTTC CASNWGTGGSYEQYF
. TRBJ1-2 . TRBV2 TGTGCCAGCAGTGAAAAAAGGGGTTTTAACTATGGCTACACCTTC CASSEKRGFNYGYTF
TRBD1 TRBJ1-4 . TRBV12-3/TRBV12-4 TGTGCCAGCGGGGGACAGATTAATGAAAAACTGTTTTTT CASGGQINEKLFF
TRBD2 TRBJ2-3 . TRBV4-2 TGTGCCAGCAGCCGGGGTAGCGGGGACCTGCCAGATACGCAGTATTTT CASSRGSGDLPDTQYF
TRBD1 TRBJ2-7 . TRBV4-2 TGTGCCAGCAGCCAAGACGGGACAGCCGGATCCTACGAGCAGTACTTC CASSQDGTAGSYEQYF
TRBD1 TRBJ1-6 many TRBV9 TGTGCCAGCAGCCCCCGGACAGGGGCTAATTCACCCCTCCACTTT CASSPRTGANSPLHF
. TRBJ2-3 few TRBV5-6 TGTGCCAGCAGCTCGAGGGAAACAGATACGCAGTATTTT CASSSRETDTQYF
TRBD1 TRBJ1-3 few TRBV29-1 TGCAGCGTTGACGATTCGGACAGGGGAATGAACACCATATATTTT CSVDDSDRGMNTIYF
. TRBJ2-3 . TRBV5-1 TGCGCCAGCAGTTTGCTTGGGGGTCTTTCAGGAGATACGCAGTATTTT CASSLLGGLSGDTQYF
. TRBJ2-7 . TRBV25-1 TGTGCCAGCAGTGAATGGGGCAGGACCTACGAGCAGTACTTC CASSEWGRTYEQYF
TRBD2 TRBJ2-3 few TRBV7-9 TGTGCCAGCTACCTTCGCGGGGGGCGGACAGATACGCAGTATTTT CASYLRGGRTDTQYF
TRBD1 TRBJ2-7 few TRBV12-3/TRBV12-4 TGTGCCAGCAGCTTACAGGGGGCGGCCTACGAGCAGTACTTC CASSLQGAAYEQYF
TRBD1 TRBJ2-7 many TRBV25-1 TGTGCCAGCAGTGATTTCGGGACAGGGAGTGAGCAGTACTTC CASSDFGTGSEQYF
. TRBJ1-1 few TRBV11-3 TGTGCCAGCAGCCCAATCGCCCCTGACAGCCACACTGAAGCTTTCTTT CASSPIAPDSHTEAFF
. TRBJ2-1 . TRBV7-2 TGTGCCAGCAGCATAAGGGGGGCCAATGAGCAGTTCTTC CASSIRGANEQFF
. TRBJ1-2 . TRBV20-1 TGCAGTGCTCGGCCCCTGGGTGGCTACACCTTC CSARPLGGYTF
. TRBJ2-5 . TRBV7-2 TGTGCCAGCAGCTTAAAATTCTCACAGTTACAAGAGACCCAGTACTTC CASSLKFSQLQETQYF
. TRBJ1-4 few TRBV12-3/TRBV12-4 TGTGCCAGCAGAGGCCGGGGTGGGGAAAAACTGTTTTTT CASRGRGGEKLFF